Each of the 11 T cell receptor beta chains below was sequenced from the same sample in a study of cytomegalovirus exposure and HLA in healthy donors. PCR involved 60 Vbeta and 13 Jbeta primers. Sequencing was performed with immunoSEQ multiplex PCR; in TCRdb, only in-frame clones are kept and a portion is missing. The sample holds approximately 180,000 clones; roughly 73% are singletons and the top ten take less than 2%. The sequenced material came from PBMCs. The source of these receptors is a young woman in good health and CMV-seronegative.

In its sample, this clone was seen a few times. The V call is TRBV7-2, the J call TRBJ2-5; D not resolved. The CDR3 has 14 residues. V gave up 1 base and J gave up 2 bases, with 8 bases separating them. Germline V CDR1 and CDR2: SGHTA, FQGNSA. DNA of the CDR3: TGTGCCAGCAGCTTAGTGGCTGCTCAAGAGACCCAGTACTTC. As protein: CASSLVAAQETQYF. The whole variable domain, remainder taken from reference TRBV7-2 and TRBJ2-5, is GAGVSQSPSNKVTEKGKDVELRCDPISGHTALYWYRQSLGQGLEFLIYFQGNSAPDKSGLPSDRFSAERTGGSVSTLTIQRTQQEDSAVYLCASSLVAAQETQYFGPGTRLLVL.

This clone was found once. V is TRBV5-4 and J is TRBJ2-5; 11 bases map to TRBD1. The CDR3 runs 14 residues. Trimming at V came to 5 bases and at J to 3 bases, leaving 3 bases not matched to a gene. The germline V gene encodes CDR1 SGHNT and CDR2 YYREEE (reference sequence). This CDR3 reads CASRRDRGKETQYF. CDR3 nucleotides: TGTGCCAGCAGGCGGGACAGGGGGAAAGAGACCCAGTACTTC.

The CDR3 region is CASSLAGGWEQFF. The CDR3 nucleotides read TGTGCCAGCAGTTTAGCGGGAGGGTGGGAGCAGTTCTTC. This chain connects TRBV27 to TRBJ2-1, with 9 bases lining up with TRBD2. The CDR3 consists of 13 residues. V was clipped by 2 bases and J by 10 bases; unmatched bases: 3. The V gene's germline CDR1 is MNHEY and CDR2 SMNVEV (reference sequence).

The rearrangement uses TRBV7-8 and TRBJ2-1; TRBD2 agrees at 11 bases. The CDR3 length is 15 residues. J was trimmed by 8 bases and V by 5 bases; bases with no gene match: 8. Looked up from germline, CDR1 is SGHVS and CDR2 is FQNEAQ. CDR3 coding DNA: TGTGCCAGCAGCATCACTAGCGGGAGAGTGGATGAGCAGTTCTTC. This encodes CASSITSGRVDEQFF. The whole variable domain, filled in from reference TRBV7-8 and TRBJ2-1, reads GAGVSQSPRYKVAKRGQDVALRCDPISGHVSLFWYQQALGQGPEFLTYFQNEAQLDKSGLPSDRFFAERPEGSVSTLKIQRTQQEDSAVYLCASSITSGRVDEQFFGPGTRLTVL.

The CDR3 here is CASSARTGGNTGELFF. The CDR3 DNA reads TGTGCCAGCAGTGCTCGGACAGGGGGGAACACCGGGGAGCTGTTTTTT. V usage is TRBV6-1 and J usage is TRBJ2-2; TRBD1 matches at 10 bases. The J segment lost 1 base and the V segment lost 4 bases, leaving 3 bases of the junction unmatched. Germline V gene data show CDR1 as MNHNS and CDR2 as SASEGT. The CDR3 totals 16 residues.

V usage is TRBV2 and J usage is TRBJ2-1, with D possibly being TRBD1 (6 bases). The CDR3 loop spans 14 amino acids. CDR1 and CDR2 (germline): SNHLY, FYNNEI. V was clipped by 3 bases and J by 10 bases, with 16 bases between them. CDR3 amino acids: CASSESWGPSEQFF. CDR3 nucleotides: TGTGCCAGCAGTGAGAGTTGGGGGCCGAGCGAGCAGTTCTTC. Based on the CDR3 plus reference TRBV2 and TRBJ2-1, the full variable domain is EPEVTQTPSHQVTQMGQEVILRCVPISNHLYFYWYRQILGQKVEFLVSFYNNEISEKSEIFDDQFSVERPDGSNFTLKIRSTKLEDSAMYFCASSESWGPSEQFFGPGTRLTVL.

This clone was recorded a few times. The chain joins TRBV6-5 to TRBJ1-5, with a weak D call TRBD1 (6 bases). Trimming took off 0 bases at V and 4 bases at J, with 7 bases between the two ends. The CDR3 runs 14 residues. The V gene's germline CDR1 is MNHEY and CDR2 SVGAGI. CDR3 sequence reads: CASSYSDRNQPQHF. In nucleotides, the CDR3 is TGTGCCAGCAGTTACTCGGACAGAAATCAGCCCCAGCATTTT.

On this clone: In the same sample, other DNA sequences code for this CDR3. The chain couples TRBV5-1 to TRBJ1-4, with 9 positions matching TRBD1. The CDR3 runs to 16 residues. In germline, CDR1 is SGHRS, CDR2 YFSETQ. V lost 4 bases, J lost 0 bases, and 4 bases stayed unmatched. The CDR3 coding sequence is TGCGCCAGCAGCCTGGGACAGGGTGCAACTAATGAAAAACTGTTTTTT. Residues: CASSLGQGATNEKLFF.

There are a few counts of this clone. The chain has TRBV9 and TRBJ1-2, with D perhaps matching TRBD1 (5 bases). Germline assignment: CDR1 SGDLS and CDR2 YYNGEE. The CDR3 loop spans 14 amino acids. The V gene lost 1 base and the J gene lost 2 bases, with 9 bases spanning the gap. The DNA of the CDR3 is TGTGCCAGCAGCGTATCCAGGGTCAACTATGGCTACACCTTC. It translates to CASSVSRVNYGYTF.

The J gene is TRBJ2-1, the V gene TRBV10-3; a possible D gene is TRBD2 (6 bases). Trimming removed 3 bases from V and 4 bases from J, with 13 bases in between. The CDR3 length is 15 residues. Germline-derived CDR1 and CDR2 are ENHRY and SYGVKD. This CDR3 is CAISEPGLGYNEQFF. Written as DNA, the CDR3 is TGTGCCATCAGTGAACCGGGACTCGGATACAATGAGCAGTTCTTC.

This clone was seen once. V gene TRBV5-1 combines with J gene TRBJ1-1; unclear D gene. The CDR3 sequence is 15 residues long. V lost 0 bases and J 0 bases, leaving 9 bases between the germline ends. CDR1 is SGHRS, CDR2 YFSETQ, per germline. The DNA for the CDR3 is TGCGCCAGCAGCTTGGAAACAACCCTGAACACTGAAGCTTTCTTT. Translation: CASSLETTLNTEAFF. Looking up the rest from reference TRBV5-1 and TRBJ1-1 gives the full variable domain: KAGVTQTPRYLIKTRGQQVTLSCSPISGHRSVSWYQQTPGQGLQFLFEYFSETQRNKGNFPGRFSGRQFSNSRSEMNVSTLELGDSALYLCASSLETTLNTEAFFGQGTRLTVV.